This T cell receptor (beta chain) stems from a study of T cell responses to AZD1222 COVID-19 vaccine (dated by TCRdb to 2020 to 2022). For the wider study: TCR sequencing covered over 230 trial participants: some 210 given two doses of AZD1222 and about 26 given two doses of MenACWY control vaccine. Trial participants were enrolled into age subgroups of 18-55, 56-69 and 70-plus years, which contained around 150, 29 and 61 TCR-sequenced participants, respectively.

The CDR3 regions of human TCRbeta chains were analyzed by immunosequencing. In the authors' own workflow: TCRs in the repertoires were compared against a reference library of SARS-CoV-2-specific TCRs that had been generated with the MIRA antigen-specificity platform. Breadth was defined as the fraction of unique TCRs that were SARS-CoV-2-associated, and depth was defined as the fraction of total T cells that were SARS-CoV-2-associated. Using the MIRA data, each spike-specific TCR was assigned both to the spike region to which the TCR was reactive and to a CD4 or CD8 class. Log10-transformed breadth and depth values were compared by one-way ANOVA with Sidak's multiple comparisons tests. TCRdb holds this immuneACCESS table with in-frame rearrangements only. Some clones are missing; in checked studies, unresolved V genes explain under half, and the rest has no known cause. For V, J and clone size, that table is used; D and trimming come from the DNA. The sample yields approximately 190,000 clones; 75% to 90% were counted once. Around 2.9% of the sample belongs to the ten largest clones.

Results and caveats for the whole study, not just this receptor: In the small 56-69-year group, the increase in depth fell short of significance, most likely because of low power. Epitopes outside the regions mutated in the B.1.351 and B.1.1.7 variants were reportedly recognized by nearly half of the unique spike-specific TCRs. Conclusions about previously exposed vaccinees were limited because only six AZD1222 recipients were SARS-CoV-2 seropositive at baseline. A significant rise in spike-specific TCR breadth and depth was observed after two AZD1222 doses relative to day 0 and relative to MenACWY recipients. Vaccine-associated CD4 TCRs spanned the whole spike protein, with dominant responses in regions 160-218 and 743-854. Most participants were white British and females outnumbered males, and the authors suggested that clonal diversity may have been underestimated. No day 14 peak-response samples were available, so repertoires were characterized only after the peak T cell response.

V is shortened by 0 bases, J by 6 bases, and the region joining them spans 9 bases. CDR1 and CDR2, looked up from the germline V gene, are MNHEY and SVGEGT. Including the terminal cysteine and phenylalanine, the CDR3 comprises 13 residues. CDR3 DNA only is kept here, 39 bases in frame from base 1. The sample's time point label, in plain terms: baseline before first vaccination. This sample's treatment or condition label indicates: meningococcal conjugate vaccine given as trial control. Vaccinee samples came from UK trials COV001 and COV002, including a single-blind randomized controlled phase 2/3 trial of AZD1222 (ChAdOx1 nCoV-19) in healthy adults. Trial participant PBMC samples were collected at day 0 and day 28 after the second dose for TCRbeta chain sequencing. Concerning this clone: No cognate antigen has been identified for it. No much larger clone exists at a distance of one base, and base qualities are not known.

The sequence derives from an adult in good health. The source was peripheral blood, collected on day 0 of MenACWY control vaccination. The chain employs TRBV6-2 or TRBV6-3 and TRBJ2-7; the D gene cannot be named for sure. The CDR3 protein sequence reads: CASSYSPSGEQYF. In nucleotide form, the sequence is TGTGCCAGCAGTTACTCTCCCTCGGGCGAGCAGTACTTC.